Below are 4 T cell receptor beta chains sequenced from a single sample in a study of CD8+ T cells in alopecia areata. Sample treatment: oral pan-JAK inhibitor, 5-10 mg twice daily. The sequencing template was cDNA reverse transcribed from extracted RNA. Repertoires were generated with immunoSEQ multiplex PCR, while TCRdb's copy carries only in-frame clones and drops some. The top ten clones hold approximately 1.3% of a sample with about 190,000 clones, around three fifths of them seen once. Specimen: CD4+ T cells sorted from blood, collected at approximately week 50, from a patient treated with tofacitinib. These receptor sequences come from a human donor with alopecia areata.

The V and J genes are TRBV29-1 and TRBJ1-2; TRBD1 might be the D (6 bases). Germline values: CDR1 SQVTM, CDR2 ANQGSEA. The CDR3 sequence is 11 residues long. V lost 0 bases to trimming and J lost 12 bases, with 11 bases between them. The CDR3: CSVEDRQVDTF. As DNA, the CDR3 is TGCAGCGTTGAAGATCGACAGGTTGACACCTTC.

The chain recombines TRBV15 with TRBJ2-7; possible D gene TRBD1, 5 bases. The V end lost 2 bases, the J end lost 6 bases, and 8 bases lay between the germline ends. This CDR3 region has 12 residues. The V gene's germline CDR1 is LNHNV and CDR2 YYDKDF (reference sequence). CDR3 bases: TGTGCCACCAGCAGACTAACAGGCGAGCAGTACTTC. Amino acid sequence: CATSRLTGEQYF.

The gene calls are TRBV5-1 and TRBJ2-2; possibly TRBD1 for D (5 bases). CDR3 size: 15 residues. From germline, CDR1 is SGHRS and CDR2 YFSETQ. The V gene lost 0 bases and the J gene lost 5 bases, with 11 bases spanning the gap. The CDR3 DNA reads TGCGCCAGCAGCTTGGTTGATGGGGCGACCGGGGAGCTGTTTTTT. The encoded protein is CASSLVDGATGELFF.

This clone showed up just a few times. The V gene is TRBV29-1, the J gene TRBJ1-5, with D possibly being TRBD1 (6 bases). Germline-derived CDR1 and CDR2 are SQVTM and ANQGSEA. Between the trimmed V and J ends, which lost 4 bases and 3 bases, there was a span of 10 bases. The CDR3 is made up of 13 amino acids. CDR3 sequence: CSVGEGDNQPQHF. CDR3 nucleotide sequence: TGCAGCGTTGGGGAGGGGGACAATCAGCCCCAGCATTTT.